This T cell receptor beta chain stems from a study of vaccination and CD4 T cells after COVID-19. Cultured CD4+ T cells had their DNA profiled by the Oncomine TCR Beta short-read assay. MiXCR, applied by TCRdb to the PCR reads, yields one record per CDR3 protein. The repertoire consists of around 18,000 distinct CDR3 sequences, with roughly 50% occurring once and the leading ten covering about 9.4%. V was clipped by 8 bases and J by 8 bases, with 18 bases between them. Germline loops: CDR1 ENHRY, CDR2 SYGVKD. This CDR3 has 13 amino acids. Findings and limits, study-wide: Going from approximately 21 to 38, median SARS-CoV-2-reactive clonotypes did not rise significantly.

Treatment meaning: approximately 11-day PBMC culture with coronavirus spike peptide pools or control peptides (ViraFEST assay). Negative-selection isolation of CD4+ T cells was performed after 10 days of culture. Regarding this clonotype: Its antigen is not known.

This chain joins TRBV10-3 and TRBJ1-1; TRBD1 might be the D (5 bases). The sequence derives from a human donor who had recovered from COVID-19. The specimen was CD4+ T cells from blood, cultured in vitro. CDR3 nucleotide sequence: TGTGCCATCGTAGGACTCCCGGGGGAGGAAGCTTTCTTT. It codes for CAIVGLPGEEAFF.